This passage covers 28 T cell receptor beta chains from one sample sequenced in a study of T cells in Graves' hyperthyroidism and ophthalmopathy. The investigators amplified TCR beta CDR3 regions from RNA transcripts. A set of HTBI primers served as the primers for a first-round RT-PCR of the TCR CDR3. TCRdb reprocessed the multiplex PCR reads with MiXCR, giving one entry per CDR3 protein. The data contain 300,000 to 450,000 distinct CDR3 sequences, more than 15% of them singletons. Sequenced material: blood. These receptors were collected from a woman younger than 35 with Graves' hyperthyroidism that later progressed to Graves' ophthalmopathy.

This clonotype has at least ten counts. This chain joins TRBV5-1 and TRBJ2-1; 10 nucleotides match TRBD2. The trim removed 7 bases at V and 3 bases at J, leaving 10 bases unmatched. Germline V CDR1 and CDR2: SGHRS, YFSETQ. The CDR3 has 16 residues. The CDR3 is CASGSSGGTGYNEQFF. The CDR3 coding sequence is TGCGCCAGCGGTTCTAGCGGGGGTACCGGCTACAATGAGCAGTTCTTC.

This clonotype was seen a few times. V usage is TRBV29-1 and J usage is TRBJ1-1; D remains ambiguous. Germline V gene sequence: CDR1 SQVTM, CDR2 ANQGSEA. The CDR3 has 13 amino acids. Trimming stripped 2 bases from V and 3 bases from J, with 10 bases between. The CDR3 spells CSVERRLDTEAFF. The CDR3 region has the DNA TGCAGCGTTGAACGGCGACTCGACACTGAAGCTTTCTTT.

This clonotype appeared many times. The rearrangement links TRBV28 to TRBJ2-1, with D possibly being TRBD2 (5 bases). The CDR3 has 20 residues. Trimming took 2 bases from V and 0 from J, leaving 23 bases between them. Looked up from germline, CDR1 is MDHEN and CDR2 is SYDVKM. This chain's CDR3 is CASSLSGGGFRSSSYNEQFF. The CDR3, as DNA: TGTGCCAGCAGTTTAAGCGGAGGAGGTTTTAGATCAAGCTCCTACAATGAGCAGTTCTTC.

Points on this clonotype: Since a much larger clone is just one base distant, this may be a read error. J is TRBJ2-3 and V is TRBV28, with a tentative D call TRBD1 (6 bases). Matching the DNA end better, TRBJ1-5 makes the J call doubtful. Germline loops: CDR1 MDHEN, CDR2 SYDVKM. This CDR3 is built from 14 residues. CDR3 nucleotide sequence: TGTGCCAGCAGTCTGCGGGACATCACAGATACGCAGCATTTT. Translation gives CASSLRDITDTQHF.

This clonotype was recorded many times. This rearrangement joins TRBV28 to TRBJ2-5; maybe TRBD1 (6 bases). The CDR3 totals 15 residues. Trimming pared 1 base from V and 5 bases from J, leaving 14 bases between. The germline V gene has CDR1 MDHEN and CDR2 SYDVKM. CDR3 amino acids: CASSLFRGEWETQYF. The CDR3 bases are TGTGCCAGCAGTTTATTCAGGGGAGAGTGGGAGACCCAGTACTTC. The whole variable domain, remainder taken from reference TRBV28 and TRBJ2-5, is DVKVTQSSRYLVKRTGEKVFLECVQDMDHENMFWYRQDPGLGLRLIYFSYDVKMKEKGDIPEGYSVSREKKERFSLILESASTNQTSMYLCASSLFRGEWETQYFGPGTRLLVL.

In its sample, this clonotype was seen many times. The V call is TRBV28, the J call TRBJ2-7; D remains unclear. CDR1 is MDHEN and CDR2 is SYDVKM in the germline V gene. This CDR3 region has 12 residues. Trimming removed 5 bases from V and 4 bases from J, with 9 bases in between. CDR3 nucleotide sequence: TGTGCCAGCAGTCTTTTTCTTTACGAGCAGTACTTC. The encoded protein is CASSLFLYEQYF.

This clonotype was found a few times. The chain carries TRBV6-1 and TRBJ2-7; 9 nucleotides line up with TRBD2. V lost 5 bases to trimming and J lost 2 bases; unmatched junction nucleotides: 7. Germline V gene data show CDR1 as MNHNS and CDR2 as SASEGT. The CDR3 is made up of 15 amino acids. The CDR3 here is CASSWLAGPPYEQYF. CDR3 sequence (DNA): TGTGCCAGCAGTTGGCTAGCGGGGCCTCCCTACGAGCAGTACTTC.

The sample holds many counts of this clonotype. V usage is TRBV6-2 or TRBV6-3 and J usage is TRBJ2-5; TRBD1 aligns across 7 bases. Germline CDR1 MNHEY, CDR2 SVGEGT. The CDR3 sequence is 17 residues long. V trimming: 2 bases; J trimming: 5 bases; junction bases outside the gene matches: 14. In DNA form, the CDR3 reads TGTGCCAGCAGTTACACCCTAACGACAGGGAGAAAGGAGACCCAGTACTTC. Residues: CASSYTLTTGRKETQYF.

This clonotype showed up many times. The chain couples TRBV18 to TRBJ2-3; D uncertain. Germline values: CDR1 KGHSH, CDR2 LQKENI. V dropped 3 bases and J dropped 2 bases, with 9 bases sitting between them. CDR3 length: 14 residues. The CDR3 nucleotides are TGTGCCAGCTCACCGAGACGGGTCACAGATACGCAGTATTTT. Its translation is CASSPRRVTDTQYF.

The chain uses TRBV20-1 and TRBJ2-1, with 13 bases fitting TRBD2. With V trimmed by 1 base and J by 9 bases, 9 bases remained unmatched. The CDR3 is 16 residues long. Per the germline V gene, CDR1 is DFQATT and CDR2 is SNEGSKA (reference sequence). CDR3 sequence (DNA): TGCAGTGCTAGAGTCATCGGGACTAGCGGGATGGGTGAGCAGTTCTTC. Translated: CSARVIGTSGMGEQFF.

This clonotype was detected a few times. The gene calls are TRBV5-1 and TRBJ2-2; TRBD2 might be the D (5 bases). CDR1 and CDR2 (germline): SGHRS, YFSETQ. Trimming cost V 0 bases and J 7 bases, with 10 bases left between them. The CDR3 length is 14 residues. CDR3 sequence (DNA): TGCGCCAGCAGCTTGGATAATAGCGTCGGGGAGCTGTTTTTT. Its protein product is CASSLDNSVGELFF.

The V call is TRBV11-2, the J call TRBJ2-7; 7 nucleotides match TRBD1. Per the germline V gene, CDR1 is SGHAT and CDR2 is FQNNGV. The CDR3 is made up of 14 amino acids. The V and J ends lost 5 bases and 7 bases, in that order; junction bases with no gene match: 11. The CDR3 loop reads CASSLGTEGREQYF. The CDR3 DNA follows: TGTGCCAGCAGCCTCGGGACAGAGGGGCGTGAGCAGTACTTC.

The V call is TRBV4-1, the J call TRBJ1-6; no clear D. V was trimmed by 4 bases and J by 11 bases, leaving 12 bases between them. Germline CDR1 is MGHRA and CDR2 is YSYEKL. CDR3 length equals 13 residues. The CDR3 sequence is CASSPSGIAPLHF. The CDR3 nucleotides are TGCGCCAGCAGCCCAAGCGGGATCGCACCCCTCCACTTT.

This clonotype has at least ten counts. The CDR3 protein is CAWSGWELANSYEQYF. Here the CDR3 DNA reads TGTGCCTGGAGCGGTTGGGAACTAGCGAACTCCTACGAGCAGTACTTC. The chain links TRBV30 to TRBJ2-7; 7 nucleotides line up with TRBD2. The CDR3 extends over 16 amino acids. Germline loops: CDR1 GTSNPN, CDR2 SVGIG (reference sequence). The ends lost 3 bases at V and 0 bases at J; junction bases unmatched: 11.

Many counts were recorded for this clonotype. The rearrangement joins TRBV7-2 to TRBJ2-1; the match to TRBD2 covers 11 bases. The CDR3 runs to 17 residues. CDR1 SGHTA and CDR2 FQGNSA come from the germline V gene. Trimming at V came to 3 bases and at J to 4 bases, leaving 8 bases not matched to a gene. The CDR3 protein is CASSFFSGRASYNEQFF. CDR3 sequence (DNA): TGTGCCAGCAGCTTTTTTAGCGGGAGGGCCTCTTACAATGAGCAGTTCTTC.

This clonotype was counted ten times or more. This chain uses TRBV11-3 with TRBJ2-3, with 8 bases that match TRBD2. The CDR3 runs 14 residues. Germline loops: CDR1 SGHNT, CDR2 YENEEA. J lost 4 bases, V lost 5 bases, and 5 bases had no gene match. CDR3 bases: TGTGCCAGCAGCCCTTCCGGGGGGGCAGATACGCAGTATTTT. Its protein product is CASSPSGGADTQYF. Together with reference TRBV11-3 and TRBJ2-3, the CDR3 gives the full variable domain: EAGVVQSPRYKIIEKKQPVAFWCNPISGHNTLYWYLQNLGQGPELLIRYENEEAVDDSQLPKDRFSAERLKGVDSTLKIQPAELGDSAVYLCASSPSGGADTQYFGPGTRLTVL.

This clonotype was recorded many times. J is TRBJ1-1 and V is TRBV7-3; no definite D call. The V gene lost 3 bases and the J gene lost 4 bases, with 9 bases spanning the gap. Germline V lookup: CDR1 SGHTA, CDR2 FQGTGA. The CDR3 consists of 13 residues. As DNA, the CDR3 is TGTGCCAGCAGCTTCGGGGTTGCCACTGAAGCTTTCTTT. It translates to CASSFGVATEAFF.

The sample holds many counts of this clonotype. This chain connects TRBV7-9 to TRBJ2-4; 12 bases fit TRBD1. Germline V lookup: CDR1 SEHNR, CDR2 FQNEAQ (reference sequence). Losses at the gene ends were 5 bases for V and 8 bases for J; bases not matched to a gene: 13. This CDR3 spans 17 amino acids. This chain's CDR3 is CASSPPTGQGAWDIQYF. The CDR3 DNA reads TGTGCCAGCAGCCCCCCAACGGGACAGGGGGCTTGGGACATTCAGTACTTC.

This clonotype was seen only a few times. The V gene is TRBV5-1, the J gene TRBJ1-2; D not certain. Germline loops: CDR1 SGHRS, CDR2 YFSETQ. The CDR3 is 14 residues long. V shed 1 base and J shed 4 bases, with 11 bases lying between them. The CDR3 coding sequence is TGCGCCAGCAGCTTGTTGCCGGACTTCTATGGCTACACCTTC. Amino acid sequence: CASSLLPDFYGYTF.

This clonotype was counted at least ten times. The chain uses TRBV10-3 and TRBJ1-3, with TRBD1 matching 9 bases. The CDR3 totals 16 residues. V lost 10 bases and J lost 2; bases outside the gene matches: 12. The germline gives CDR1 ENHRY, CDR2 SYGVKD. The CDR3 DNA sequence: TGTGCCAGCAAAAGGGGACAGGGCACTGCTGGAAACACCATATATTTT. This gives the protein CASKRGQGTAGNTIYF.

The rearrangement joins TRBV6-1 to TRBJ1-3; maybe TRBD1 (5 bases). The germline V gene encodes CDR1 MNHNS and CDR2 SASEGT. V shed 6 bases and J shed 4 bases, with 16 bases lying between them. The CDR3 has 15 residues. The CDR3 DNA is TGTGCCAGCAGCGTCACCGGGGCAAGGGGAAACACCATATATTTT. This encodes CASSVTGARGNTIYF.

The chain recombines TRBV20-1 with TRBJ2-3; 12 positions match TRBD2. Germline V gene lookup returns CDR1 DFQATT and CDR2 SNEGSKA (reference sequence). Trimming removed 0 bases from V and 2 bases from J; junction bases left unmatched: 9. The CDR3 has 18 amino acids. The chain's CDR3 is CSARDMPSGRAFTDTQYF. CDR3 DNA: TGCAGTGCTAGAGATATGCCTAGCGGGAGGGCCTTCACAGATACGCAGTATTTT.

The chain has TRBV10-3 and TRBJ2-2; TRBD2 is a possible D gene (6 bases). Germline CDR1 reads ENHRY; CDR2 reads SYGVKD. Trimming took off 8 bases at V and 7 bases at J, with 14 bases between the two ends. This CDR3 region has 13 residues. CDR3 in DNA: TGTGCCATCTCGATCGGGGGAGGCGGGGAGCTGTTTTTT. Amino acids: CAISIGGGGELFF.

This clonotype was recorded at least ten times. The V call is TRBV6-1, the J call TRBJ2-5; D remains ambiguous. The CDR3 consists of 12 residues. Trimming pared 6 bases from V and 2 bases from J, leaving 7 bases between. In germline, CDR1 is MNHNS, CDR2 SASEGT. The CDR3 is CASRRTQETQYF. In nucleotides, the CDR3 is TGTGCCAGCAGACGGACGCAAGAGACCCAGTACTTC.

This clonotype was recorded at least ten times. This chain joins TRBV2 and TRBJ1-1; D call uncertain. The V and J ends lost 4 bases and 10 bases respectively, with 10 bases between them. The germline gives CDR1 SNHLY, CDR2 FYNNEI. The CDR3 covers 11 residues. The DNA for the CDR3 is TGTGCCAGCAGTGTAAGACATGGAGCTTTCTTT. Translated, it gives CASSVRHGAFF.

This clonotype was detected ten times or more. The chain couples TRBV6-5 to TRBJ2-5; D uncertain. Trimming removed 0 bases at V and 4 bases at J, with 12 bases between. Germline V gives CDR1 MNHEY, CDR2 SVGAGI. This CDR3 contains 15 residues. The CDR3 reads CASSYSRRPAETQYF. CDR3 DNA: TGTGCCAGCAGTTACTCGCGACGGCCCGCAGAGACCCAGTACTTC.

This clonotype was counted at least ten times. This chain connects TRBV2 to TRBJ2-5, with 8 bases lining up with TRBD2. V shed 2 bases and J 5 bases; nucleotides not matched to a gene: 10. CDR3 length equals 16 residues. Looked up from germline, CDR1 is SNHLY and CDR2 is FYNNEI. The chain's CDR3 is CASSEYAGGYSETQYF. The CDR3 bases are TGTGCCAGCAGTGAATATGCGGGAGGCTATTCGGAGACCCAGTACTTC.

Ten or more counts support this clonotype. V and J are TRBV28 and TRBJ1-4; D not resolved. There are 14 residues in the CDR3. Trimming took 4 bases from V and 5 from J, leaving 11 bases between them. CDR1 and CDR2 from the germline V gene are MDHEN and SYDVKM. CDR3: CASSYTALNEKLFF. In DNA form, the CDR3 reads TGTGCCAGCAGTTATACAGCCTTAAATGAAAAACTGTTTTTT.